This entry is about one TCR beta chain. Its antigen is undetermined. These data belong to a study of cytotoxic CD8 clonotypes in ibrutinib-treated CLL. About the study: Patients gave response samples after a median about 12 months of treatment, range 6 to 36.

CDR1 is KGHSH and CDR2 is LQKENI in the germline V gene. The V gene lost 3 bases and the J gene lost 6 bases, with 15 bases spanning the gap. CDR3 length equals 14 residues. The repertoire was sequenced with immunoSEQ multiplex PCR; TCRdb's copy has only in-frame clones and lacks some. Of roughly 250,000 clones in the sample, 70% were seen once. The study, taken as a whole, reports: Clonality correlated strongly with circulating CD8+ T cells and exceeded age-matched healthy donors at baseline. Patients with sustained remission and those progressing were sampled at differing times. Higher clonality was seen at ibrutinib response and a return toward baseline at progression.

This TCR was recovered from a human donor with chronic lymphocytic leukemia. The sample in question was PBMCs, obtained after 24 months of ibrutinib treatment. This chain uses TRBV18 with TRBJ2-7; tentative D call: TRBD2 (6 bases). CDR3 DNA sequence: TGTGCCAGCTCACCCAGCCTAACTAGCACCGAGCAGTACTTC. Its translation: CASSPSLTSTEQYF. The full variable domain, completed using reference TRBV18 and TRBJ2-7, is NAGVMQNPRHLVRRRGQEARLRCSPMKGHSHVYWYRQLPEEGLKFMVYLQKENIIDESGMPKERFSAEFPKEGPSILRIQQVVRGDSAAYFCASSPSLTSTEQYFGPGTRLTVT.